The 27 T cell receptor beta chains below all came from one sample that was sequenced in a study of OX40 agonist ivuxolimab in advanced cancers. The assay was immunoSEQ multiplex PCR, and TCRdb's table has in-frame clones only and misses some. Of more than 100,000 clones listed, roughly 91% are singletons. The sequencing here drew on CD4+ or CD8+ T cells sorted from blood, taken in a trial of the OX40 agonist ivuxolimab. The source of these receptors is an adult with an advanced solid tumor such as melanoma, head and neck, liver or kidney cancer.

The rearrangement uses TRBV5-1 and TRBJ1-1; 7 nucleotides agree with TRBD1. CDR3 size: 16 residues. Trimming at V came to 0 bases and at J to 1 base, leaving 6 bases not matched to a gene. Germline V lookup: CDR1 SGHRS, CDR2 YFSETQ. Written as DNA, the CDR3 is TGCGCCAGCAGCTTGGAGCCAGGGGGTAAGAACACTGAAGCTTTCTTT. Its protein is CASSLEPGGKNTEAFF.

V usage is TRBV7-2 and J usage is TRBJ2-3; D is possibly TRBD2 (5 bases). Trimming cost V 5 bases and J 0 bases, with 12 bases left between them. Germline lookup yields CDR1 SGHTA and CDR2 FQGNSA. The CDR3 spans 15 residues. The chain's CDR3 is CASSTTGSSTDTQYF. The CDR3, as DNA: TGTGCCAGCAGCACCACGGGGAGTAGCACAGATACGCAGTATTTT.

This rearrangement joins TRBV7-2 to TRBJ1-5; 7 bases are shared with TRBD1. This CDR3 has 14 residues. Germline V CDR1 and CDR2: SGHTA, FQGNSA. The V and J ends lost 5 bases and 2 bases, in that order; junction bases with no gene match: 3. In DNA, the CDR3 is TGTGCCAGCAGCCCCGGGACAGGCAATCAGCCCCAGCATTTT. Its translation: CASSPGTGNQPQHF.

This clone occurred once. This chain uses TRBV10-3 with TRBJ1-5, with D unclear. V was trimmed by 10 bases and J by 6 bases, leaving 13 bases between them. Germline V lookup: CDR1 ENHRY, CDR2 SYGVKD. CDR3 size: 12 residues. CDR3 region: CATNDRSQPQHF. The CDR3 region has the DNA TGTGCCACCAACGACCGGAGTCAGCCCCAGCATTTT.

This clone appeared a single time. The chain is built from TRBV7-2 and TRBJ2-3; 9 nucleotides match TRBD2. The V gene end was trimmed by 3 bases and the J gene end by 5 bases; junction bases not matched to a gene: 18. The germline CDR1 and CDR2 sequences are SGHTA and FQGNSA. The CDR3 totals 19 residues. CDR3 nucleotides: TGTGCCAGCAGCTTGAGGGGGCTAGCGGGATCTCAGGTTGGAGATACGCAGTATTTT. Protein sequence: CASSLRGLAGSQVGDTQYF.

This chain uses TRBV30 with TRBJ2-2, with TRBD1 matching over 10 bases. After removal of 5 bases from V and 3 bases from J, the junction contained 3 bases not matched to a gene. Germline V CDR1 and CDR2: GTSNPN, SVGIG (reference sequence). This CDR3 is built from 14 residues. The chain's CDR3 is CAWGTGAYTGELFF. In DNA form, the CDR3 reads TGTGCCTGGGGGACAGGGGCCTACACCGGGGAGCTGTTTTTT.

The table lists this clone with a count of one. CDR3 in DNA: TGTGCCAGCAGTCCAAGGGCACAGGGGAGGCTCACCATATATTTT. Its protein is CASSPRAQGRLTIYF. The gene calls are TRBV27 and TRBJ1-3; 7 nucleotides line up with TRBD1. Germline V CDR1 and CDR2: MNHEY, SMNVEV (reference sequence). The CDR3 is 15 amino acids. The J segment lost 9 bases and the V segment lost 5 bases, leaving 13 bases of the junction unmatched.

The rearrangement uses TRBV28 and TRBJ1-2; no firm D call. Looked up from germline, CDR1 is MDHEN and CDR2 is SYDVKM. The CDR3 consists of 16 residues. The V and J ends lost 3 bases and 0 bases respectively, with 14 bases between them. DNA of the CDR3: TGTGCCAGCAGTTTCTTTGTGGGCAGTGCTAACTATGGCTACACCTTC. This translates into CASSFFVGSANYGYTF.

The CDR3 sequence: CASSPTGSRYNEQFF. The CDR3 DNA is TGTGCCAGCTCACCGACAGGGAGTAGATACAATGAGCAGTTCTTC. This chain connects TRBV18 to TRBJ2-1, with 7 bases identical to TRBD1. Germline V gives CDR1 KGHSH, CDR2 LQKENI. This CDR3 comprises 15 residues. Unmatched junction bases numbered 6, after V lost 3 bases and J lost 4 bases.

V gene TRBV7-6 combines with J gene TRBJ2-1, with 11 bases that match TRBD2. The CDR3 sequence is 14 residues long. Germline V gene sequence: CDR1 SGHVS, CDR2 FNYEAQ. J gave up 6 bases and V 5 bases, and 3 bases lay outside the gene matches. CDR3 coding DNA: TGTGCCAGCAGCGGCGGGACTAGCGGCAATGAGCAGTTCTTC. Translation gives CASSGGTSGNEQFF. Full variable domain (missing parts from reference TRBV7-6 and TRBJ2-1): GAGVSQSPRYKVTKRGQDVALRCDPISGHVSLYWYRQALGQGPEFLTYFNYEAQQDKSGLPNDRFSAERPEGSISTLTIQRTEQRDSAMYRCASSGGTSGNEQFFGPGTRLTVL.

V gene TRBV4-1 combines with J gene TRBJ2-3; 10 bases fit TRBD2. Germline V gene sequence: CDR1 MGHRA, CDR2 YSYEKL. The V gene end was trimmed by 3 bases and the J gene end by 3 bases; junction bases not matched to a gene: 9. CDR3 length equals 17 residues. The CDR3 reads CASSQTSGRARTDTQYF. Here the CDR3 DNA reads TGCGCCAGCAGCCAGACCAGCGGGAGGGCAAGGACAGATACGCAGTATTTT.

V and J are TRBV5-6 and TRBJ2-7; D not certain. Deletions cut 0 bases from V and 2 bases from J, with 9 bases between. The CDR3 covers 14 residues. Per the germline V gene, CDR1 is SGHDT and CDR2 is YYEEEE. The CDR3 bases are TGTGCCAGCAGCTTGGGTAGGCTGGCCTACGAGCAGTACTTC. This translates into CASSLGRLAYEQYF. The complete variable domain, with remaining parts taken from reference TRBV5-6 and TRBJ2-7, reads DAGVTQSPTHLIKTRGQQVTLRCSPKSGHDTVSWYQQALGQGPQFIFQYYEEEERQRGNFPDRFSGHQFPNYSSELNVNALLLGDSALYLCASSLGRLAYEQYFGPGTRLTVT.

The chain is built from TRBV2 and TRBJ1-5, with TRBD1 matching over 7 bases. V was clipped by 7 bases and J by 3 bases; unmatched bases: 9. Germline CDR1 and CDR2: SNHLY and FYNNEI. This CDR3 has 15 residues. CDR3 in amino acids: CASNLQGIDNQPQHF. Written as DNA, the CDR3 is TGTGCCAGCAACCTACAGGGGATCGACAATCAGCCCCAGCATTTT.

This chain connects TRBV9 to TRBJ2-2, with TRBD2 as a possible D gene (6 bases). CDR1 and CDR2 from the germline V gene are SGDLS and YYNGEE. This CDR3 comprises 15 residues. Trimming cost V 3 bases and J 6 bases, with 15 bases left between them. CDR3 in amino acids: CASSGLVFSPGELFF. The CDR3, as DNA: TGTGCCAGCAGCGGACTAGTGTTCTCTCCCGGGGAGCTGTTTTTT.

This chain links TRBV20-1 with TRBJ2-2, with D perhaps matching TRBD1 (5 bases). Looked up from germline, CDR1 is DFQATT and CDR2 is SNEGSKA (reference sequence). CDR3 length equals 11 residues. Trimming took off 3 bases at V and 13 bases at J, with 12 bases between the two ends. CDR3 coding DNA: TGCAGTGCTAGGGGGCCCGGCGGGCTGTTTTTT. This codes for CSARGPGGLFF.

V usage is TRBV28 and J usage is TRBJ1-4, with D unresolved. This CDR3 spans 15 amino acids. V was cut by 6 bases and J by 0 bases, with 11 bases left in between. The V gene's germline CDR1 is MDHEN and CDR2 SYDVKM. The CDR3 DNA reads TGTGCCAGCAGCCCTGCGGGGTCAACTAATGAAAAACTGTTTTTT. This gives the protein CASSPAGSTNEKLFF.

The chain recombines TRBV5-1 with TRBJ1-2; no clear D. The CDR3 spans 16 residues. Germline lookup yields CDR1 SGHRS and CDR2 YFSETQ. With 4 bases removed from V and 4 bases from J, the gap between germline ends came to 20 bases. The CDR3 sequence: CASSLAGGNLGYGYTF. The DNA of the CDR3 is TGCGCCAGCAGCCTGGCGGGTGGAAATCTAGGCTATGGCTACACCTTC.

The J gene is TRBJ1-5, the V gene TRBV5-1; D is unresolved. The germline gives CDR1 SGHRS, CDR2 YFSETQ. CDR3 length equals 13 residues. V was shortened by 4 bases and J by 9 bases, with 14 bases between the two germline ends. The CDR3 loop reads CASSPGYQGPQHF. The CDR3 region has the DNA TGCGCCAGCAGCCCGGGATATCAAGGGCCCCAGCATTTT.

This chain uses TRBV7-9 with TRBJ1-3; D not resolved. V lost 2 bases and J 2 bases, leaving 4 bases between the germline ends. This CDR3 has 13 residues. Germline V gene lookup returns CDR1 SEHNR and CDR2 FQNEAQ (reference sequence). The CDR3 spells CASSLQTGNTIYF. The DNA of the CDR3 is TGTGCCAGCAGCTTACAAACTGGAAACACCATATATTTT.

The CDR3 sequence is CASSYYPYEQYF. The CDR3 DNA sequence: TGTGCCAGCAGTTATTACCCCTACGAGCAGTACTTC. This chain connects TRBV6-6 to TRBJ2-7; D gene uncertain. Between the trimmed V and J ends, which lost 3 bases and 2 bases, there was a span of 5 bases. Germline values: CDR1 MNHNY, CDR2 SVGAGI (reference sequence). This CDR3 is 12 amino acids long.

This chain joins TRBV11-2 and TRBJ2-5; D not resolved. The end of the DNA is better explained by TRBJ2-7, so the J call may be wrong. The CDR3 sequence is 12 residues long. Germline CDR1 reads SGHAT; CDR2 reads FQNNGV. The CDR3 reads CASSPEWHEQYF. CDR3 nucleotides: TGTGCCAGCAGCCCCGAGTGGCACGAGCAGTACTTC.

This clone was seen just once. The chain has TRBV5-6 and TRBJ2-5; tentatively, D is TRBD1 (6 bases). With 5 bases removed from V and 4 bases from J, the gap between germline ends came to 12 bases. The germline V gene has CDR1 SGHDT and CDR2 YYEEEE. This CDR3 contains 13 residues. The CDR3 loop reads CASRYPGVETQYF. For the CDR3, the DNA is TGTGCCAGCAGATATCCAGGGGTAGAGACCCAGTACTTC.

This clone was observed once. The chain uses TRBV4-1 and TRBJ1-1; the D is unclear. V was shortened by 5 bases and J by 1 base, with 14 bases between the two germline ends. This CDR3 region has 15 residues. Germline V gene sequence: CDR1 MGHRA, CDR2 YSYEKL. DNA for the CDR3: TGCGCCAGCAGCTCGTCATCCGGTAGGAACACTGAAGCTTTCTTT. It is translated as CASSSSSGRNTEAFF.

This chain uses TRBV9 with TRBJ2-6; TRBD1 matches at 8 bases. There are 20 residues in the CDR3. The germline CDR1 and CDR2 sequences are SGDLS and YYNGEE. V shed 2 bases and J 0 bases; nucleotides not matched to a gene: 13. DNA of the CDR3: TGTGCCAGCAGCGTCGGCCGAGGGACAGGTACTAGCTCTGGGGCCAACGTCCTGACTTTC. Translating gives CASSVGRGTGTSSGANVLTF.

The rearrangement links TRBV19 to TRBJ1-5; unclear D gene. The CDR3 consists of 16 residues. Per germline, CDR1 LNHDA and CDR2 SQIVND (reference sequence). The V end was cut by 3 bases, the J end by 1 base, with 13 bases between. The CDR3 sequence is CASSIPGYESNQPQHF. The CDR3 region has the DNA TGTGCCAGTAGTATTCCGGGGTATGAGAGCAATCAGCCCCAGCATTTT.

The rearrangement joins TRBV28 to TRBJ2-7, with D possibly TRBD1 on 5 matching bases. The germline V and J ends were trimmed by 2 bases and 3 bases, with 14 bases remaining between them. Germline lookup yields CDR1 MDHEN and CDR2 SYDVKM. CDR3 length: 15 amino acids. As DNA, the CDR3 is TGTGCCAGCAGTTTAGGGGCAGGCTACCTCTACGAGCAGTACTTC. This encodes CASSLGAGYLYEQYF.

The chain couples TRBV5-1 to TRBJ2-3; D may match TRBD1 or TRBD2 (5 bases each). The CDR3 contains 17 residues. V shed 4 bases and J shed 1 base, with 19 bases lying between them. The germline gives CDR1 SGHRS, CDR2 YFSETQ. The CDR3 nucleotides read TGCGCCAGCAGCCCCTGGACGGGGCGTCTTGGCACAGATACGCAGTATTTT. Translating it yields CASSPWTGRLGTDTQYF. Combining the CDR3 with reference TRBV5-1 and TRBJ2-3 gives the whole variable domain KAGVTQTPRYLIKTRGQQVTLSCSPISGHRSVSWYQQTPGQGLQFLFEYFSETQRNKGNFPGRFSGRQFSNSRSEMNVSTLELGDSALYLCASSPWTGRLGTDTQYFGPGTRLTVL.